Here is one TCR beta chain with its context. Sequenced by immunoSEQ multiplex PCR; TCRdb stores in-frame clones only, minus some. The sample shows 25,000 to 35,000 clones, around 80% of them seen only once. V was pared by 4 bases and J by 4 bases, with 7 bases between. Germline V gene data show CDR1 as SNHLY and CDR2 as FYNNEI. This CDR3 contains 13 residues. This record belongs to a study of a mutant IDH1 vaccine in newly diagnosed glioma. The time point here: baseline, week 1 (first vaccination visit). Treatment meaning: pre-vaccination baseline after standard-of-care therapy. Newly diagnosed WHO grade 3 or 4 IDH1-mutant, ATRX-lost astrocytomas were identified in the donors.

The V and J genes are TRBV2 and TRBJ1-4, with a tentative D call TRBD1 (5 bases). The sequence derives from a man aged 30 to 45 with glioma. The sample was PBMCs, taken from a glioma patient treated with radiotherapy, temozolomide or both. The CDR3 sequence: CASSGTSNEKLFF. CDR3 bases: TGTGCCAGCAGTGGGACAAGTAATGAAAAACTGTTTTTT.